This is a list of T cell receptor beta chains from one sample in a study of cytomegalovirus exposure and HLA in healthy donors. Assay used: immunoSEQ multiplex PCR; TCRdb lists only in-frame clones, some missing. The table has about 190,000 clones, around 79% seen once. Sequencing input: PBMCs. Source of these receptors: a young woman in good health and CMV-seronegative. Both conserved end residues are part of each CDR3. D genes are given only for firm matches. The size field is filled for only some rows; it gives once, few, many or a size class.

J gene	clone size	D gene	V gene	CDR3 protein	CDR3 DNA
TRBJ1-4	NA	NA	TRBV15	CATSKITTNEKLFF	TGTGCCACCAGCAAAATTACAACTAATGAAAAACTGTTTTTT
TRBJ2-7	NA	NA	TRBV28	CASSLFGASMDEQYF	TGTGCCAGCAGTTTATTTGGGGCTTCAATGGACGAGCAGTACTTC
TRBJ2-7	NA	TRBD2	TRBV4-2	CASSQEPAGGGYEQYF	TGTGCCAGCAGCCAAGAACCCGCGGGGGGTGGCTACGAGCAGTACTTC
TRBJ2-1	NA	NA	TRBV30	CAWTSGNEQFF	TGTGCCTGGACGAGCGGGAATGAGCAGTTCTTC
TRBJ2-1	once	NA	TRBV27	CASSLTGSSYNEQFF	TGTGCCAGCAGTTTGACGGGTAGCTCCTACAATGAGCAGTTCTTC
TRBJ1-2	NA	NA	TRBV18	CASSPSTMTLKANYGYTF	TGTGCCAGCTCACCATCGACCATGACTCTGAAGGCCAACTATGGCTACACCTTC
TRBJ2-7	NA	NA	TRBV27	CASSLDPNSYEQYF	TGTGCCAGCAGCTTAGACCCCAACAGCTACGAGCAGTACTTC
TRBJ2-7	NA	NA	TRBV5-1	CASSLPGVRSHEQYF	TGCGCCAGCAGCTTGCCAGGGGTCAGGTCACACGAGCAGTACTTC
TRBJ1-1	NA	TRBD1	TRBV5-1	CASSRRQGAGTEAFF	TGCGCCAGCAGCAGACGACAGGGGGCAGGGACTGAAGCTTTCTTT
TRBJ1-1	NA	NA	TRBV7-3	CASSPQGNTEAFF	TGTGCCAGCAGCCCACAGGGGAACACTGAAGCTTTCTTT
TRBJ1-3	few	NA	TRBV4-1	CASSQGESSGNTIYF	TGCGCCAGCAGCCAAGGGGAGTCCTCTGGAAACACCATATATTTT
TRBJ1-1	NA	NA	TRBV9	CASSVSGLDTEAFF	TGTGCCAGCAGCGTATCCGGGTTGGACACTGAAGCTTTCTTT
TRBJ2-7	NA	NA	TRBV7-6	CASSLERTTSYEQYF	TGTGCCAGCAGCTTAGAGAGGACAACTTCCTACGAGCAGTACTTC
TRBJ1-6	NA	NA	TRBV27	CASRTLGDTLGSYNSPLHF	TGTGCCAGCAGAACCCTAGGGGACACCCTGGGCTCCTATAATTCACCCCTCCACTTT
TRBJ1-5	few	NA	TRBV9	CASSVGDTQWPQHF	TGTGCCAGCAGCGTAGGGGACACCCAGTGGCCCCAGCATTTT
TRBJ2-3	once	TRBD2	TRBV4-2	CASSQDSAGGTTDTQYF	TGTGCCAGCAGCCAAGATTCCGCGGGGGGAACCACAGATACGCAGTATTTT
TRBJ1-5	NA	NA	TRBV28	CASSFWGGPKKGNQPQHF	TGTGCCAGCAGTTTTTGGGGGGGCCCAAAAAAAGGCAATCAGCCCCAGCATTTT
TRBJ2-1	NA	TRBD2	TRBV15	CATQGSGRTNEQFF	TGTGCCACCCAGGGAAGCGGGAGGACCAATGAGCAGTTCTTC
TRBJ1-6	few	NA	TRBV7-9	CASSFGNSGSPLHF	TGTGCCAGCAGCTTCGGAAATTCGGGTTCACCCCTCCACTTT
TRBJ1-4	NA	NA	TRBV29-1	CSVVRADNEKLFF	TGCAGCGTTGTGCGGGCGGATAATGAAAAACTGTTCTTT
TRBJ2-7	NA	NA	TRBV6-1	CASSEEFYGGGFYEQYF	TGTGCCAGCAGTGAAGAGTTTTATGGCGGGGGCTTCTACGAGCAGTACTTC
TRBJ2-3	NA	TRBD2	TRBV2	CASKLVTSGGDTQYF	TGTGCCAGCAAGTTGGTAACATCGGGGGGAGATACGCAGTATTTT
TRBJ2-5	NA	TRBD2	TRBV4-2	CASSPRGSGGLRQETQYF	TGTGCCAGCAGCCCCCGGGGTAGCGGGGGCCTCCGGCAAGAGACCCAGTACTTC
TRBJ1-5	NA	NA	TRBV27	CASSQTGMDQPQHF	TGTGCCAGCAGCCAAACAGGGATGGACCAGCCCCAGCATTTT
TRBJ1-5	once	TRBD1	TRBV29-1	CSAQQGTGQPQHF	TGCAGCGCACAACAGGGGACTGGGCAGCCCCAGCATTTT
TRBJ2-7	NA	TRBD2	TRBV2	CASSEEAGGPYEQYF	TGTGCCAGCAGTGAAGAAGCGGGAGGGCCCTACGAGCAGTACTTC
TRBJ1-1	NA	TRBD1	TRBV7-9	CASSRQGRLTEAFF	TGTGCCAGCAGCAGACAGGGTAGATTAACTGAAGCTTTCTTT
TRBJ2-7	NA	NA	TRBV28	CASRKGRDYEQYF	TGTGCCAGCAGAAAAGGGCGGGACTACGAGCAGTACTTC
TRBJ2-5	NA	TRBD1	TRBV5-4	CASSLGGQGQETQYF	TGTGCCAGCAGCTTAGGGGGACAGGGACAGGAGACCCAGTACTTC
TRBJ2-3	few	NA	TRBV19	CASSISGSTDTQYF	TGTGCCAGTAGTATTTCGGGGAGCACAGATACGCAGTATTTT
TRBJ1-1	NA	NA	TRBV2	CASPGQEATNTEAFF	TGTGCCAGCCCCGGGCAGGAGGCCACGAACACTGAAGCTTTCTTT
TRBJ1-6	NA	TRBD1	TRBV6-5	CASSYLIGGGDSPLHF	TGTGCCAGCAGTTACTTGATCGGAGGGGGCGATTCACCCCTCCACTTT
TRBJ1-5	few	TRBD1	TRBV28	CASRLTGAYSNQPQHF	TGTGCCAGCAGACTGACAGGGGCCTATAGCAATCAGCCCCAGCATTTT
TRBJ2-1	NA	TRBD2	TRBV15	CATSRAGGSSYNEQFF	TGTGCCACCAGTCGAGCGGGGGGGAGCTCCTACAATGAGCAGTTCTTC
TRBJ2-7	NA	TRBD1	TRBV2	CASGQQGFPYEQYF	TGTGCCAGCGGACAACAGGGGTTTCCTTACGAGCAGTACTTC
TRBJ2-7	once	TRBD2	TRBV4-1	CASSQGTSGPRYEQYF	TGCGCCAGCAGCCAGGGTACTAGCGGTCCCCGCTACGAGCAGTACTTC
TRBJ2-7	once	TRBD1	TRBV27	CATQASGGAFEQYF	TGTGCCACCCAGGCTTCAGGGGGCGCGTTCGAGCAGTACTTC
TRBJ1-5	few	TRBD1	TRBV5-8	CASRAYGTGGQPQHF	TGTGCCAGCAGGGCTTACGGGACAGGGGGCCAGCCCCAGCATTTT
TRBJ2-7	NA	TRBD2	TRBV4-2	CASSQAPGLAGGKTYEQYF	TGTGCCAGCAGCCAAGCACCGGGACTAGCGGGGGGAAAAACCTACGAGCAGTACTTC
TRBJ1-1	NA	NA	TRBV7-9	CASSLRQGNTEAFF	TGTGCCAGCAGCTTACGCCAGGGGAACACTGAAGCTTTCTTT
TRBJ2-1	NA	TRBD2	TRBV9	CASSVEGSGEQFF	TGTGCCAGCAGCGTAGAGGGTAGCGGGGAGCAGTTCTTC
TRBJ1-1	once	NA	TRBV28	CASRFSGGTEAFF	TGTGCCAGCAGGTTTTCCGGGGGCACTGAAGCTTTCTTT
TRBJ2-7	NA	NA	TRBV4-1	CASSQDQGNYEQYF	TGCGCCAGCAGCCAAGATCAGGGAAACTACGAGCAGTACTTC
TRBJ2-7	few	NA	TRBV6-5	CASIPKGAGEQYF	TGTGCCAGCATCCCAAAGGGCGCGGGCGAGCAGTACTTC
TRBJ2-7	NA	NA	TRBV5-1	CASTWGGAISYEQYF	TGCGCCAGCACCTGGGGGGGGGCCATCTCCTACGAGCAGTACTTC
TRBJ2-5	NA	NA	TRBV5-1	CASSGGSAAYQETQYF	TGCGCCAGCAGCGGTGGATCTGCGGCATACCAAGAGACCCAGTACTTC
TRBJ2-6	NA	NA	TRBV5-1	CASSLVSFVNSGANVLTF	TGCGCCAGCAGCTTGGTATCCTTCGTTAACTCTGGGGCCAACGTCCTGACTTTC
TRBJ2-1	NA	TRBD1	TRBV5-1	CASSLRQGANEQFF	TGCGCCAGCAGCTTAAGGCAGGGGGCCAATGAGCAGTTCTTC